The present TCR beta chain was sequenced within a study of regulatory T cells in long-lasting Graves disease. Time point described: newly diagnosed GD, antithyroid drugs for less than 3 months. RNA extracted from PBMCs served as the sequencing template. CDR3 size: 14 residues. The germline V gene has CDR1 LGHDT and CDR2 YNNKEL (reference sequence). The ends were cut back, 2 bases at V and 6 bases at J, with 10 bases in the middle. CDR3-region Arm-PCR and iRepertoire HTBI primers produced the TCR beta libraries. From the multiplex PCR reads, TCRdb called clonotypes with MiXCR, one entry per CDR3 protein. In the table there are 450,000 to 700,000 distinct CDR3 sequences, roughly 13% of which are singletons. The table lists this clonotype with a few counts. The sample was also reused in another study, on T cells in Graves' hyperthyroidism and ophthalmopathy.

The input for sequencing was peripheral blood mononuclear cells (PBMCs), taken at new diagnosis, from a patient treated with antithyroid drugs. This TCR derives from a man aged 30 to 45 with Graves disease. The chain employs TRBV3-1 and TRBJ2-2; D is unclear. This chain's CDR3 is CASSQTSAPGELFF. The CDR3 DNA is TGTGCCAGCAGCCAAACGAGCGCCCCCGGGGAGCTGTTTTTT.